This record concerns one T cell receptor (beta chain) sequence. Antigen specificity is unknown. The data belong to a study of T cell responses to AZD1222 COVID-19 vaccine. Clones were sequenced by immunoSEQ multiplex PCR, and TCRdb holds only the in-frame ones, with some missing. The data show roughly 190,000 clones, with roughly nine tenths seen just once and about 1.7% held by the top ten. Study-wide results and limits: Repertoire sampling occurred only after the peak T cell response.

Trimming at V came to 4 bases and at J to 2 bases, leaving 6 bases not matched to a gene. Per germline, CDR1 SGHRS and CDR2 YFSETQ. The CDR3 is made up of 15 amino acids. This receptor was taken from an adult who received the AZD1222 COVID-19 vaccine. The chain has TRBV5-1 and TRBJ2-3; 8 positions agree with TRBD2. The sample in question was peripheral blood, obtained 28 days after the second AZD1222 dose. Here the CDR3 DNA reads TGCGCCAGCAGCCGGGGGGGCCGTGACACAGATACGCAGTATTTT. Translating gives CASSRGGRDTDTQYF.